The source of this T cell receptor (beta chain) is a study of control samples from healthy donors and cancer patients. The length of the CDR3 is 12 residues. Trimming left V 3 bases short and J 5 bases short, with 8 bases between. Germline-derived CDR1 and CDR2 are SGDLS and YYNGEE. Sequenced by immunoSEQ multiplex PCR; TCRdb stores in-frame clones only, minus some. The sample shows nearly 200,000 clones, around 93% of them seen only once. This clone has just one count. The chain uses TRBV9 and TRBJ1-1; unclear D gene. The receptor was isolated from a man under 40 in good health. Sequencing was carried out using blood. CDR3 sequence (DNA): TGTGCCAGCAGCGGGGCTGGAACTGAAGCTTTCTTT. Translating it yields CASSGAGTEAFF.